This T cell receptor beta chain is drawn from a study of T cells in Graves' hyperthyroidism and ophthalmopathy. The wider study: Before treatment of any kind, peripheral blood was taken at initial diagnosis.

In its sample, this clonotype was seen a few times. What it binds is unknown. The study excluded patients with uncontrolled infection, other autoimmune disease, pregnancy or lactation. Fresh peripheral blood, 10 ml, yielded the PBMCs. Amplification of TCR beta CDR3 regions used RNA as the template. The HTBI primer set was used in a first-round RT-PCR of the TCR CDR3. TCRdb re-called the multiplex PCR reads through MiXCR, storing one row per CDR3 protein. The data show over 250,000 distinct CDR3 sequences, with 20% to 25% seen just once and around 65% held by the top ten. Study conclusions and caveats: The model forecast ophthalmopathy, anticipating it by a median approximately 6 months before onset.

This CDR3 region has 15 residues. V lost 6 bases, J lost 4 bases, and 7 bases stayed unmatched. Sequenced: blood. The J gene is TRBJ2-1, the V gene TRBV12-3 or TRBV12-4; TRBD2 matches 9 bases. The origin of this receptor is a man aged 30 to 45 with Graves' ophthalmopathy. As DNA, the CDR3 is TGTGCCAGCAGCCGTTCTAGCGGGGTATACAATGAGCAGTTCTTC. It is translated as CASSRSSGVYNEQFF.